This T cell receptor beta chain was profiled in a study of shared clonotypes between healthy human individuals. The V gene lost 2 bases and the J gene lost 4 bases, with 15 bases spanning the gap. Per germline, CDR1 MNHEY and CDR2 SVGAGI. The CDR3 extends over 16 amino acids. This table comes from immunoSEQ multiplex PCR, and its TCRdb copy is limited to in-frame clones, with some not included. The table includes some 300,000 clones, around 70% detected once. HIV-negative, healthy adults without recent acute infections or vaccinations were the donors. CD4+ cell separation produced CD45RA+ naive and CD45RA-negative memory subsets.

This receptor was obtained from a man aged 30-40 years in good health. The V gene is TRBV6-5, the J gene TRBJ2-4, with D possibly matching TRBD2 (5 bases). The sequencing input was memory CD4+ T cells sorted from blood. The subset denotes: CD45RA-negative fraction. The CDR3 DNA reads TGTGCCAGCAGTTACGGGCACGGGAAACAAAAAAACATTCAGTACTTC. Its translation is CASSYGHGKQKNIQYF.